The 15 T cell receptor beta chains presented below share a single source sample, sequenced in a study of cytotoxic CD8 clonotypes in ibrutinib-treated CLL. Measured with immunoSEQ multiplex PCR; TCRdb has only the in-frame clones, and not every one. Among 110,000 to 150,000 clones listed, 76% were seen once. This specimen was PBMCs, taken after 24 months of ibrutinib treatment. These TCRs come from a human donor with chronic lymphocytic leukemia.

The chain carries TRBV5-6 and TRBJ2-1; D is unclear. The germline V and J ends were trimmed by 1 base and 6 bases, with 8 bases remaining between them. The CDR3 length is 13 residues. Germline CDR1 and CDR2: SGHDT and YYEEEE. CDR3 residues: CASSLYTANEQFF. CDR3 DNA sequence: TGTGCCAGCAGCTTGTATACAGCCAATGAGCAGTTCTTC.

This clone has just a few counts. The rearrangement uses TRBV29-1 and TRBJ2-3; D may be TRBD2 (6 bases). The CDR3 is made up of 15 amino acids. V lost 4 bases and J 0 bases, leaving 14 bases between the germline ends. Germline CDR1 and CDR2: SQVTM and ANQGSEA. The CDR3 is CSVGGGGTSTDTQYF. The CDR3 coding sequence is TGCAGCGTTGGGGGAGGCGGGACTAGCACAGATACGCAGTATTTT.

The rearrangement links TRBV7-9 to TRBJ1-4, with D tentatively TRBD1 (6 bases). The CDR3 sequence is 13 residues long. Trimming stripped 5 bases from V and 7 bases from J, with 11 bases between. Per germline, CDR1 SEHNR and CDR2 FQNEAQ (reference sequence). CDR3 nucleotide sequence: TGTGCCAGCAGCCCACAGGGTCGTGAAAAACTGTTTTTT. Translating it yields CASSPQGREKLFF.

The chain uses TRBV11-1 and TRBJ2-7; 8 bases map to TRBD2. CDR1 and CDR2 from the germline V gene are SGHAT and FQDESV (reference sequence). CDR3 length: 15 amino acids. V lost 1 base, J lost 3 bases, and 5 bases stayed unmatched. In DNA form, the CDR3 reads TGTGCCAGCAGCTTAGGACCCCGGGAGGGCTACGAGCAGTACTTC. This sequence encodes CASSLGPREGYEQYF.

The chain employs TRBV30 and TRBJ1-2; perhaps TRBD1 as D (5 bases). The CDR3 is 12 amino acids. In germline, CDR1 is GTSNPN, CDR2 SVGIG (reference sequence). The V end was cut by 4 bases, the J end by 7 bases, with 13 bases between. For the CDR3, the DNA is TGTGCCTGGACAGTACGGGGGGGTGGCTACACCTTC. Its protein is CAWTVRGGGYTF.

The chain uses TRBV5-1 and TRBJ2-5; unclear D gene. In germline, CDR1 is SGHRS, CDR2 YFSETQ. V was pared by 0 bases and J by 5 bases, with 11 bases between. The CDR3 length is 14 residues. CDR3 sequence reads: CASSLGVTRETQYF. DNA of the CDR3: TGCGCCAGCAGCTTGGGGGTCACACGGGAGACCCAGTACTTC.

This clone was counted between two and nine times. The chain has TRBV5-1 and TRBJ2-1; 9 bases align to TRBD2. Germline V gives CDR1 SGHRS, CDR2 YFSETQ. The CDR3 has 15 amino acids. The junction had 8 bases not matched to a gene; V was cut back by 4 bases and J by 6 bases. CDR3 sequence: CASSPASGNGNEQFF. CDR3 bases: TGCGCCAGCAGCCCGGCTAGCGGGAACGGCAATGAGCAGTTCTTC.

This chain connects TRBV5-1 to TRBJ1-1, with 8 bases fitting TRBD1. The V gene's germline CDR1 is SGHRS and CDR2 YFSETQ. The ends lost 5 bases at V and 5 bases at J; junction bases unmatched: 8. The CDR3 is 14 amino acids. The CDR3 DNA reads TGCGCCAGCAGACGGGACAGGTGGGGGACTGAAGCTTTCTTT. As protein: CASRRDRWGTEAFF.

This chain joins TRBV5-1 and TRBJ2-3; D call uncertain. Germline V CDR1 and CDR2: SGHRS, YFSETQ. Between the trimmed V and J ends, which lost 3 bases and 6 bases, there was a span of 8 bases. This CDR3 is 12 amino acids long. The CDR3 reads CASSSQVDTQYF. CDR3 DNA sequence: TGCGCCAGCAGCTCGCAGGTGGATACGCAGTATTTT. Full variable domain (outside the CDR3, taken from reference TRBV5-1 and TRBJ2-3): KAGVTQTPRYLIKTRGQQVTLSCSPISGHRSVSWYQQTPGQGLQFLFEYFSETQRNKGNFPGRFSGRQFSNSRSEMNVSTLELGDSALYLCASSSQVDTQYFGPGTRLTVL.

CDR3 in DNA: TGTGCCAGTAGTCCCTCGGGGTCCTACACTGAAGCTTTCTTT. Protein product: CASSPSGSYTEAFF. The rearrangement uses TRBV19 and TRBJ1-1; the D is unclear. There are 14 residues in the CDR3. V was pared by 5 bases and J by 3 bases, with 13 bases between. Per the germline V gene, CDR1 is LNHDA and CDR2 is SQIVND (reference sequence).

V is TRBV27 and J is TRBJ2-7, with 10 nucleotides matching TRBD1. Germline assignment: CDR1 MNHEY and CDR2 SMNVEV (reference sequence). V lost 2 bases and J lost 3; bases outside the gene matches: 1. This CDR3 spans 14 amino acids. CDR3 protein: CASSLRTGGYEQYF. DNA for the CDR3: TGTGCCAGCAGTTTACGGACAGGGGGCTACGAGCAGTACTTC.

This rearrangement joins TRBV5-1 to TRBJ2-5, with D uncertain. The germline V gene encodes CDR1 SGHRS and CDR2 YFSETQ. Trimming took off 5 bases at V and 1 base at J, with 9 bases between the two ends. This CDR3 has 13 residues. The DNA of the CDR3 is TGCGCCAGCAGATGGCCCACCCAAGAGACCCAGTACTTC. Translating gives CASRWPTQETQYF.

This chain connects TRBV5-1 to TRBJ2-7; 14 bases fit TRBD2. The germline CDR1 and CDR2 sequences are SGHRS and YFSETQ. The ends lost 0 bases at V and 7 bases at J; junction bases unmatched: 9. The CDR3 has 17 amino acids. In DNA, the CDR3 is TGCGCCAGCAGCTTGGAGGCAGGGACTAGCGGGAGAGGAGAGCAGTACTTC. Translating gives CASSLEAGTSGRGEQYF.

V gene TRBV6-6 combines with J gene TRBJ2-7, with D maybe TRBD2 (6 bases). This CDR3 contains 15 residues. Germline V CDR1 and CDR2: MNHNY, SVGAGI (reference sequence). Trimming removed 7 bases from V and 2 bases from J, with 18 bases in between. The CDR3 coding sequence is TGTGCCAGCACCCAGACTTGGGGAGGCGCCTACGAGCAGTACTTC. Translated: CASTQTWGGAYEQYF.

V is TRBV5-1 and J is TRBJ2-7, with D hard to call. Germline V gene sequence: CDR1 SGHRS, CDR2 YFSETQ. This CDR3 region has 14 residues. Trimming cost V 0 bases and J 2 bases, with 9 bases left between them. The chain's CDR3 is CASSLVGGTYEQYF. In nucleotides, the CDR3 is TGCGCCAGCAGCTTGGTGGGCGGTACCTACGAGCAGTACTTC.